Reported below is one TCR beta chain. The antigen remains undetermined. This entry comes from a study of cytomegalovirus exposure and HLA in healthy donors. Primers included in the PCR were 60 Vbeta and 13 Jbeta primers. Clones were read by immunoSEQ multiplex PCR, and TCRdb kept only the in-frame ones, dropping some. The sample includes approximately 180,000 clones, around 83% of them seen just once. The study's findings and limits: Sequencing artifact likely explains a cluster of highly shared sequence variants. Researchers had no immune exposure information except CMV serostatus available.

The CDR3 totals 14 residues. The trim removed 10 bases at V and 8 bases at J, leaving 11 bases unmatched. The germline gives CDR1 MDHEN, CDR2 SYDVKM. The origin of this receptor is a young woman in good health and CMV-seronegative. Sequenced: PBMCs. The V gene is TRBV28, the J gene TRBJ1-2, with 12 bases lining up with TRBD1. This chain's CDR3 is CAMGGTGGFHGYTF. In DNA, the CDR3 is TGTGCCATGGGCGGGACAGGGGGCTTTCACGGCTACACCTTC.